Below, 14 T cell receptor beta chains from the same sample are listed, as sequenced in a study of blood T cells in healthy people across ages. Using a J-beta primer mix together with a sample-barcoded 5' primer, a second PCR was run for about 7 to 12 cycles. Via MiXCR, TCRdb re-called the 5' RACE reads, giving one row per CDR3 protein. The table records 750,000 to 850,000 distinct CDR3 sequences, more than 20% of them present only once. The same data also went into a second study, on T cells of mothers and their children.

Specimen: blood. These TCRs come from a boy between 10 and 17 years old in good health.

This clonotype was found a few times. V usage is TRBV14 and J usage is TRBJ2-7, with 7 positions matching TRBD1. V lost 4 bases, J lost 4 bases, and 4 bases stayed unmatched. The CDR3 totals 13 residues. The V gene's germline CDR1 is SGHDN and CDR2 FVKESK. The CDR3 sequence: CASSRDRYYEQYF. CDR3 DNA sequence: TGTGCCAGCAGCCGGGACAGATATTACGAGCAGTACTTC.

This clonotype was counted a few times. CDR3 protein: CATSDQDGSYEQYF. The CDR3, as DNA: TGTGCCACCAGTGATCAGGACGGCTCCTACGAGCAGTACTTC. This chain joins TRBV24-1 and TRBJ2-7; D call uncertain. With 3 bases removed from V and 0 bases from J, the gap between germline ends came to 8 bases. This CDR3 is 14 amino acids long. Germline V gives CDR1 KGHDR, CDR2 SFDVKD.

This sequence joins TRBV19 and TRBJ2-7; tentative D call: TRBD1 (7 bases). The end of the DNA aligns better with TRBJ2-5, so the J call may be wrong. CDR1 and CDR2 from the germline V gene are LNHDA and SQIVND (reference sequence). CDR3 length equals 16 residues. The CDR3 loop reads CASSQGHTGEVETQYF. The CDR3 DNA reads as TGTGCCAGTAGTCAAGGCCATACAGGGGAGGTCGAGACCCAGTACTTC.

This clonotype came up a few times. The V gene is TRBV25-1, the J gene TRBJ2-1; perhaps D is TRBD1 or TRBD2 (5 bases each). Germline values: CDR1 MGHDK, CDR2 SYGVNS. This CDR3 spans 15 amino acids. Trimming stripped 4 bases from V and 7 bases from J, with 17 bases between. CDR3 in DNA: TGTGCCAGCAGTGCCCCCCCCCACGGGGCGAATGAGCAGTTCTTC. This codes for CASSAPPHGANEQFF.

Here the CDR3 DNA reads TGTGCCAGCAGCCCTACGGACAGGGCTCGCACTGAAGCTTTCTTT. Its translation: CASSPTDRARTEAFF. J is TRBJ1-1 and V is TRBV7-9; 8 nucleotides match TRBD1. This CDR3 contains 15 residues. Germline values: CDR1 SEHNR, CDR2 FQNEAQ (reference sequence). The V segment lost 5 bases and the J segment 4 bases; nucleotides outside the gene matches: 9.

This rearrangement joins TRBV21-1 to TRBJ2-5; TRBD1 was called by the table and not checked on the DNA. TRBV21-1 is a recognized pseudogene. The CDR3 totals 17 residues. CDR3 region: CASSKRMGTGLEETQYF. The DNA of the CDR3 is TGTGCCAGCAGCAAAAGGATGGGGACAGGGTTAGAAGAGACCCAGTACTTC.

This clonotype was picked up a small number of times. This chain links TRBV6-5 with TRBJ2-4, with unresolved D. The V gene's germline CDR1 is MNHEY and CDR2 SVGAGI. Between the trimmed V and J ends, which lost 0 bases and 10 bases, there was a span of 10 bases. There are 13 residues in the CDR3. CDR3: CASSYSTGEIQYF. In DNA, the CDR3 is TGTGCCAGCAGTTACTCGACCGGAGAAATTCAGTACTTC.

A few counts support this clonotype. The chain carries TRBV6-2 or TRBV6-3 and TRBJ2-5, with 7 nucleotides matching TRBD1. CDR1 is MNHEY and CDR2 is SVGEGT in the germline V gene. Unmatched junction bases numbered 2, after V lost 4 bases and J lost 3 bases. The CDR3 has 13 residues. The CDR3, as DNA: TGTGCCAGCAGTTTCGGGACAGAAGAGACCCAGTACTTC. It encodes CASSFGTEETQYF.

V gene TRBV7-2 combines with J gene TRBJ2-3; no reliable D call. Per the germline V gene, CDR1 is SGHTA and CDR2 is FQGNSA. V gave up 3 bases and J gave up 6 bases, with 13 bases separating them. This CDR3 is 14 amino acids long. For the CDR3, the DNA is TGTGCCAGCAGCTTTAGATTCAGCGCGGATACGCAGTATTTT. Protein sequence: CASSFRFSADTQYF. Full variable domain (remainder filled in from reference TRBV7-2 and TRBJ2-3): GAGVSQSPSNKVTEKGKDVELRCDPISGHTALYWYRQSLGQGLEFLIYFQGNSAPDKSGLPSDRFSAERTGGSVSTLTIQRTQQEDSAVYLCASSFRFSADTQYFGPGTRLTVL.

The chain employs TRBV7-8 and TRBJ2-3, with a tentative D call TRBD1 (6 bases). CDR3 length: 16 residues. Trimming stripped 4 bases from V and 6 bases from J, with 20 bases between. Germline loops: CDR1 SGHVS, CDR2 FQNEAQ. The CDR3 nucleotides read TGTGCCAGCAGCTCCTTTGAGGGCAGGGGATGGGATACGCAGTATTTT. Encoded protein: CASSSFEGRGWDTQYF.

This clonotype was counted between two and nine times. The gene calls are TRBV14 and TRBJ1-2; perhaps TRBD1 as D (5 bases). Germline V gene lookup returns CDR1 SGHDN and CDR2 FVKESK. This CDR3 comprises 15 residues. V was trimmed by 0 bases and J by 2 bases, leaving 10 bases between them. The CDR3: CASSQDLEGNYGYTF. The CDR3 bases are TGTGCCAGCAGCCAAGACCTGGAGGGGAACTATGGCTACACCTTC.

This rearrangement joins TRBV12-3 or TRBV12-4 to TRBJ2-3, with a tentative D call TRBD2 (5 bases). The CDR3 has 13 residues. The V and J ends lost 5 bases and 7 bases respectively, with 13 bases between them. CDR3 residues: CASSQTSSNTQYF. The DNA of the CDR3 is TGTGCCAGCAGTCAAACTAGTAGCAATACGCAGTATTTT.

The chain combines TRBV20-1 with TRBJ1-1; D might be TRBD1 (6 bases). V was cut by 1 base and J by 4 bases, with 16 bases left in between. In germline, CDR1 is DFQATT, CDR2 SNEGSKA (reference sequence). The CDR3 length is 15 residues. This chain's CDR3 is CSARGRQARGTEAFF. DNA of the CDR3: TGCAGTGCTAGAGGGCGACAGGCCCGGGGCACTGAAGCTTTCTTT.

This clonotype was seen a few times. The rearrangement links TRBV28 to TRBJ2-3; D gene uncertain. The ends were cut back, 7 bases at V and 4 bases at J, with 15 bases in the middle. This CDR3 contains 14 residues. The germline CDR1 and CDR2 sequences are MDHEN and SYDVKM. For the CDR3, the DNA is TGTGCCAGCATCTACGGAAGGGCCCCAGATACGCAGTATTTT. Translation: CASIYGRAPDTQYF.